The clone carrying this T cell receptor (beta chain) was counted only a few times. The PCR had 60 Vbeta and 13 Jbeta primers. The table came from immunoSEQ multiplex PCR; TCRdb's copy has only in-frame clones and leaves some out. Of 100,000 or so clones detected, approximately 73% appear once; the ten largest clones hold more than 3%. The data derive from a study of cytomegalovirus exposure and HLA in healthy donors. Germline V lookup: CDR1 MGHRA, CDR2 YSYEKL. The germline V and J ends were trimmed by 1 base and 1 base, with 9 bases remaining between them. The CDR3 is made up of 15 amino acids. This TCR came from a woman aged 50 to 60 in good health and CMV-seropositive. The chain couples TRBV4-1 to TRBJ2-3; D not resolved. Sequenced: PBMCs. Here the CDR3 DNA reads TGCGCCAGCAGCCAAGGACTTTGGCGCACAGATACGCAGTATTTT. It encodes CASSQGLWRTDTQYF.